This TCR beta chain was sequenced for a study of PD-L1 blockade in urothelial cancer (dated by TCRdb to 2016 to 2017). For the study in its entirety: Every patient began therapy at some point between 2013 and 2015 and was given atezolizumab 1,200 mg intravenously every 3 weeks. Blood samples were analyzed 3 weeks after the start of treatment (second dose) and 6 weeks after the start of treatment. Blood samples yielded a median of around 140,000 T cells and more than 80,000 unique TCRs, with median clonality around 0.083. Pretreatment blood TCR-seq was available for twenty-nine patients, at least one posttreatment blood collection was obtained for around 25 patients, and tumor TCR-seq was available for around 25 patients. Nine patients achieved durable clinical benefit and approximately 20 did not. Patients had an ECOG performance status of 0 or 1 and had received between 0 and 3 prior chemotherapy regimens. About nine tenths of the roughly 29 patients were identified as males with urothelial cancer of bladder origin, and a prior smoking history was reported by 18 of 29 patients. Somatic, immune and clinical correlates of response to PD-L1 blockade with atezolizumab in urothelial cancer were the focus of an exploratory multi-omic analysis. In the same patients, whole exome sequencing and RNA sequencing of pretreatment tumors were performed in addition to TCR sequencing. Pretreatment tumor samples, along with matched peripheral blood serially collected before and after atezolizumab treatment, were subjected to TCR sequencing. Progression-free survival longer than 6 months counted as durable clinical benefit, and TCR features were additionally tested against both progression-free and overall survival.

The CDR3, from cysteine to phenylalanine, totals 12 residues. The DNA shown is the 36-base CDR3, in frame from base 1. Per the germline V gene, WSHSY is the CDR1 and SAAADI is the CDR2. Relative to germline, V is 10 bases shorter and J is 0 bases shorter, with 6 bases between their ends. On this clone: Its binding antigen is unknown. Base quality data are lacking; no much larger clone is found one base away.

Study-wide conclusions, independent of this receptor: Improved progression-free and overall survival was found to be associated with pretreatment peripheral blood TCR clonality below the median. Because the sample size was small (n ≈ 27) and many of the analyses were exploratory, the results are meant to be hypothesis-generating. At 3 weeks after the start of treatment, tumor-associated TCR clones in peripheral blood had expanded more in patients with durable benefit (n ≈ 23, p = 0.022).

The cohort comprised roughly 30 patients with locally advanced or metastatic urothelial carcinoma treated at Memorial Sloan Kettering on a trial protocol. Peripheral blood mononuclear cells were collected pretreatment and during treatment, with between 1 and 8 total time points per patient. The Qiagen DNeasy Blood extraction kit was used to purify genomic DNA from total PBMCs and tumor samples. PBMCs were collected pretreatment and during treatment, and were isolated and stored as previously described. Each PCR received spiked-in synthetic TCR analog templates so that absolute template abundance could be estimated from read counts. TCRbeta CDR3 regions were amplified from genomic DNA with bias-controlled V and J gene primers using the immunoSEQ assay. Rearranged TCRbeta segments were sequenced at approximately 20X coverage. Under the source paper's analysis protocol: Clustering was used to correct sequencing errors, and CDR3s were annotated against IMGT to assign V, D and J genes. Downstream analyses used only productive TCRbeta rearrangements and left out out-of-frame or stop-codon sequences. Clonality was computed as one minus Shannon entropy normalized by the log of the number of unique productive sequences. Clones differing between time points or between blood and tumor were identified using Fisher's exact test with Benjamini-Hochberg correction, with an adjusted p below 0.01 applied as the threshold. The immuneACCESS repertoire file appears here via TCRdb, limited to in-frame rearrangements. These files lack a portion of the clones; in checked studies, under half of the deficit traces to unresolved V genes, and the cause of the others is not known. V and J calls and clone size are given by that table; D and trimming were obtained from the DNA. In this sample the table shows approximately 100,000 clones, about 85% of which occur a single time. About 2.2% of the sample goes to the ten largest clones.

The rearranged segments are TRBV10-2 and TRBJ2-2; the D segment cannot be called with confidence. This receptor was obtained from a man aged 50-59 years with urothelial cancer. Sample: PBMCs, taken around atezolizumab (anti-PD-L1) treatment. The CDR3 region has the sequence CATGSNTGELFF. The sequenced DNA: TGCGCCACCGGGTCGAACACCGGGGAGCTGTTTTTT.